The 10 T cell receptor beta chains presented below share a single source sample, sequenced in a study of shared clonotypes between healthy human individuals. Sequenced by immunoSEQ multiplex PCR; TCRdb stores in-frame clones only, minus some. Of about 2 million clones in the sample, approximately 95% were seen once. The sample taken for sequencing was naive CD4+ T cells sorted from blood. Subset denoted: CD45RA+ positively selected. Source of these receptors: a man aged 18 to 30 in good health.

The rearrangement uses TRBV11-2 and TRBJ1-1, with 8 bases fitting TRBD1. The CDR3 spans 14 residues. In germline, CDR1 is SGHAT, CDR2 FQNNGV. V lost 5 bases and J lost 7; bases outside the gene matches: 9. CDR3 residues: CASSVATGVGEAFF. For the CDR3, the DNA is TGTGCCAGCAGCGTAGCGACAGGGGTGGGTGAAGCTTTCTTT.

Comments on this clone: Other DNA sequences of this sample code for an identical CDR3. This rearrangement joins TRBV2 to TRBJ2-5; TRBD1 matches at 9 bases. Germline V gene lookup returns CDR1 SNHLY and CDR2 FYNNEI. The junction had 1 base not matched to a gene; V was cut back by 4 bases and J by 1 base. There are 14 residues in the CDR3. The CDR3 nucleotides are TGTGCCAGCAGTGCGGACAGGGGCCAAGAGACCCAGTACTTC. Protein sequence: CASSADRGQETQYF.

The genes are TRBV4-1 and TRBJ2-5; 12 positions agree with TRBD2. The trim removed 0 bases at V and 2 bases at J, leaving 4 bases unmatched. The CDR3 contains 17 residues. Germline V lookup: CDR1 MGHRA, CDR2 YSYEKL. The CDR3 reads CASSQDWTSGKQETQYF. The CDR3 DNA is TGCGCCAGCAGCCAAGACTGGACTAGCGGGAAACAAGAGACCCAGTACTTC.

The rearrangement links TRBV7-6 to TRBJ2-1; D gene ambiguous. Trimming took off 5 bases at V and 0 bases at J, with 17 bases between the two ends. CDR1 is SGHVS and CDR2 is FNYEAQ in the germline V gene. The CDR3 loop spans 17 amino acids. CDR3 protein: CASSPPTGAPSYNEQFF. The CDR3 DNA reads as TGTGCCAGCAGCCCGCCGACCGGCGCCCCCTCCTACAATGAGCAGTTCTTC.

This chain uses TRBV7-9 with TRBJ1-2; 9 nucleotides line up with TRBD1. CDR1 SEHNR and CDR2 FQNEAQ come from the germline V gene (reference sequence). The CDR3 is 15 residues long. J was trimmed by 2 bases and V by 3 bases; bases with no gene match: 4. The CDR3 sequence is CASSFTGTGNYGYTF. The CDR3, as DNA: TGTGCCAGCAGCTTTACCGGGACAGGGAACTATGGCTACACCTTC.

The rearrangement links TRBV30 to TRBJ1-3; D gene unclear. V was shortened by 0 bases and J by 4 bases, with 16 bases between the two germline ends. In germline, CDR1 is GTSNPN, CDR2 SVGIG (reference sequence). This CDR3 is built from 16 residues. The CDR3 is CAWSVRNPIGGNTIYF. The CDR3 DNA follows: TGTGCCTGGAGTGTACGGAACCCCATAGGGGGAAACACCATATATTTT.

The chain joins TRBV28 to TRBJ2-5; no reliable D call. This CDR3 contains 15 residues. V lost 3 bases to trimming and J lost 5 bases, with 16 bases between them. CDR1 is MDHEN, CDR2 SYDVKM, per germline. The CDR3 region is CASSLVQLTSETQYF. CDR3 nucleotides: TGTGCCAGCAGTTTGGTACAGCTTACCTCGGAGACCCAGTACTTC.

The chain couples TRBV29-1 to TRBJ2-1; 7 bases match TRBD2. Germline loops: CDR1 SQVTM, CDR2 ANQGSEA. Unmatched junction bases numbered 4, after V lost 4 bases and J lost 4 bases. The CDR3 is 13 residues long. CDR3: CSVAAGVYNEQFF. The CDR3 DNA reads as TGCAGCGTTGCTGCGGGGGTATACAATGAGCAGTTCTTC.

Concerning this clone: Since a much larger clone is just one base distant, this may be a read error. At the DNA level, this CDR3 is encoded by other sequences in the same sample as well. V usage is TRBV5-1 and J usage is TRBJ2-7, with D possibly TRBD1 on 6 matching bases. CDR1 and CDR2 from the germline V gene are SGHRS and YFSETQ. V lost 3 bases and J lost 2, with 9 bases in between. The CDR3 is 13 residues long. CDR3: CASSSGQTYEQYF. The DNA for the CDR3 is TGCGCCAGCAGCTCTGGACAGACCTACGAGCAGTACTTC.

The V and J genes are TRBV5-6 and TRBJ2-3; D gene unclear. The V gene lost 1 base and the J gene lost 2 bases, with 8 bases spanning the gap. CDR3 size: 14 residues. Germline CDR1 SGHDT, CDR2 YYEEEE. Here the CDR3 reads CASSLWGPTDTQYF. CDR3 nucleotides: TGTGCCAGCAGCTTGTGGGGTCCCACAGATACGCAGTATTTT.